This record concerns one TCR beta chain sequence. This entry comes from a study of blood T cell repertoires in COVID-19. Looking at the study overall: COVID-19 samples, acute and convalescent, were from the United States, Italy and Spain. PBMCs, B-cell-depleted T cells, or T cells provided the cDNA or gDNA that made up the material.

This CDR3 is 15 amino acids long. Trimming cost V 5 bases and J 4 bases; bases outside gene matches: 7. Germline V gives CDR1 LNHDA, CDR2 SQIVND (reference sequence). Using immunoSEQ multiplex PCR, the repertoire was profiled, and TCRdb retains in-frame clones only, with some absent. Found here are 240,000 or so clones, more than 85% of them singletons; the top ten hold approximately 7%. The chain joins TRBV19 to TRBJ2-1; TRBD2 agrees at 8 bases. Sequences were obtained from peripheral blood. The receptor comes from a woman in her 70s with active or convalescent COVID-19. CDR3 in DNA: TGTGCCAGTAGTCGTCGGGGGGGCCCATACAATGAGCAGTTCTTC. Translating it yields CASSRRGGPYNEQFF.